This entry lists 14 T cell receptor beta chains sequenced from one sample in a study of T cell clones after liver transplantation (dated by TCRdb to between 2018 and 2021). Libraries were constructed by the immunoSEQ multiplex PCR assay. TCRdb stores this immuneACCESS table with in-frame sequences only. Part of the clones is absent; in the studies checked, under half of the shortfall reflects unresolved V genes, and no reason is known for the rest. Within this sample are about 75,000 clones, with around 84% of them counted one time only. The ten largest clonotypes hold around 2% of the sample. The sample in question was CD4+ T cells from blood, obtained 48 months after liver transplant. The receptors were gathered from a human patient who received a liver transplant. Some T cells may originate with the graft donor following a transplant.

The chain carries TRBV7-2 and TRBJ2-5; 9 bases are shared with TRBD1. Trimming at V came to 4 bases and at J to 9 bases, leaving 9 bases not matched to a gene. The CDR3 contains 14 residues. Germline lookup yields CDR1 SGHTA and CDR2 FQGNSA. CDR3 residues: CASSSPGTGSAQYF. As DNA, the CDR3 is TGTGCCAGCAGCTCCCCCGGGACAGGGTCGGCCCAGTACTTC.

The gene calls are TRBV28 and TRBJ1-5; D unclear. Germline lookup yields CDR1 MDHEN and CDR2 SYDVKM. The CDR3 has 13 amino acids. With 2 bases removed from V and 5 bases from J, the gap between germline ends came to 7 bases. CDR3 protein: CASSLRVYQPQHF. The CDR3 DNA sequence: TGTGCCAGCAGTTTACGCGTGTATCAGCCCCAGCATTTT. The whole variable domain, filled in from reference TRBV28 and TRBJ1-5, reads DVKVTQSSRYLVKRTGEKVFLECVQDMDHENMFWYRQDPGLGLRLIYFSYDVKMKEKGDIPEGYSVSREKKERFSLILESASTNQTSMYLCASSLRVYQPQHFGDGTRLSIL.

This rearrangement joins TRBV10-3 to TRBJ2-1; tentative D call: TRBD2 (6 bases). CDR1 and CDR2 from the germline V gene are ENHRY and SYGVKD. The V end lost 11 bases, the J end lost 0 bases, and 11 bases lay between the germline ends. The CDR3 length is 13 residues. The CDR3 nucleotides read TGTGCCGCGGGGAGCGTCTCCTACAATGAGCAGTTCTTC. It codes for CAAGSVSYNEQFF.

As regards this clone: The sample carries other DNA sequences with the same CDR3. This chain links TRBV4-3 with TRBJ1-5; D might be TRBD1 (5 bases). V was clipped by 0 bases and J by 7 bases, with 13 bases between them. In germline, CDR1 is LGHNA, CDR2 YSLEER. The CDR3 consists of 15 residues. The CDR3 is CASSQDPRGNQPQHF. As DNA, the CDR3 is TGCGCCAGCAGCCAAGATCCTAGGGGTAACCAGCCCCAGCATTTT.

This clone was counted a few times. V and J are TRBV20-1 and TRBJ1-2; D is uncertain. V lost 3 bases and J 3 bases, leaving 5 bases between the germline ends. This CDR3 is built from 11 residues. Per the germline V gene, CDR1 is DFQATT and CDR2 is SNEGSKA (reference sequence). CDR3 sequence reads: CSASGDYGYTF. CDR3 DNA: TGCAGTGCTAGTGGGGACTATGGCTACACCTTC.

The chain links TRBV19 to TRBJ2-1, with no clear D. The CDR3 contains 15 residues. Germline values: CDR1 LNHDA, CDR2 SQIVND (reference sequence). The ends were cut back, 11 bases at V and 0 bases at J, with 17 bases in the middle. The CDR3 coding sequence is TGTGCCCCCAGGACGGCCGAGAGCTCCTACAATGAGCAGTTCTTC. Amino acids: CAPRTAESSYNEQFF.

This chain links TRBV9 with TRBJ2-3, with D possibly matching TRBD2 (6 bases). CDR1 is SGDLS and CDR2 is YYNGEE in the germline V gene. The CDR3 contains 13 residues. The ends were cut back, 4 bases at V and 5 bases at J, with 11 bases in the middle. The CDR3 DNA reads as TGTGCCAGCAGCCCTCTGGGAGGAGATACGCAGTATTTT. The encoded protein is CASSPLGGDTQYF.

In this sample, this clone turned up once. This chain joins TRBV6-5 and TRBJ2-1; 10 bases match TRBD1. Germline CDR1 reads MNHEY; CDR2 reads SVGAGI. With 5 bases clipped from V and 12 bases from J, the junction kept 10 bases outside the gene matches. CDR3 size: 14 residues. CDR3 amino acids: CASSRTGGVNWQFF. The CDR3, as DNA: TGTGCCAGCAGTCGGACAGGGGGGGTGAATTGGCAGTTCTTC.

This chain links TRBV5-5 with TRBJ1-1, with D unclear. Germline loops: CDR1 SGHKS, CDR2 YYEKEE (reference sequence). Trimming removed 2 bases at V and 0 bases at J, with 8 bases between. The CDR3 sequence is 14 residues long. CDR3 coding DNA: TGTGCCAGCAGCTTAGGAACAGTGAACACTGAAGCTTTCTTT. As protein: CASSLGTVNTEAFF.

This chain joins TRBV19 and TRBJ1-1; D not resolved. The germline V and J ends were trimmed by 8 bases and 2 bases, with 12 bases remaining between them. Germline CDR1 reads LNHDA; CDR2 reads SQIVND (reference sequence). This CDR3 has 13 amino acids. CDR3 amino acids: CASGISPNTEAFF. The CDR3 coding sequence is TGTGCCAGTGGGATTAGTCCCAACACTGAAGCTTTCTTT.

CDR3 amino acids: CASSSDIEGWPGRTYEQYF. DNA for the CDR3: TGTGCCAGCAGCTCAGATATAGAGGGATGGCCAGGGAGAACTTACGAGCAGTACTTC. The chain joins TRBV5-6 to TRBJ2-7; perhaps D is TRBD1 or TRBD2 (5 bases each). This CDR3 has 19 amino acids. The V gene lost 3 bases and the J gene lost 4 bases, with 29 bases spanning the gap. Germline V gives CDR1 SGHDT, CDR2 YYEEEE.

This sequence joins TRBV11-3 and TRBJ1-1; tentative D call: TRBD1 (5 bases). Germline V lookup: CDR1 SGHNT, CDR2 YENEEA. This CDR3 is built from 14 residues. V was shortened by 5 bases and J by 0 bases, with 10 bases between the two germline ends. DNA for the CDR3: TGTGCCAGCAGCCTCGACAGATTGAACACTGAAGCTTTCTTT. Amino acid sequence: CASSLDRLNTEAFF.

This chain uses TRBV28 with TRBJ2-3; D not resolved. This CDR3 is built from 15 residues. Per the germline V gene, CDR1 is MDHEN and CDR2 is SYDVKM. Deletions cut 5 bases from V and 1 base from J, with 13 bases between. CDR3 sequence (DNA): TGTGCCAGCAGTGATCCATCTGGGGGCACAGATACGCAGTATTTT. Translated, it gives CASSDPSGGTDTQYF. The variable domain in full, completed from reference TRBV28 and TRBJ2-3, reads DVKVTQSSRYLVKRTGEKVFLECVQDMDHENMFWYRQDPGLGLRLIYFSYDVKMKEKGDIPEGYSVSREKKERFSLILESASTNQTSMYLCASSDPSGGTDTQYFGPGTRLTVL.

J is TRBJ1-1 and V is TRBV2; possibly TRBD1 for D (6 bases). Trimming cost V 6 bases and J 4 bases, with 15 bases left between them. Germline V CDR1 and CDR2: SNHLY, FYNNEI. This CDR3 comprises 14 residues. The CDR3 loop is CASSWDKLGTEAFF. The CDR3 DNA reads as TGTGCCAGCAGCTGGGACAAATTAGGCACTGAAGCTTTCTTT.